The 32 T cell receptor beta chains in this list originate from one sample, sequenced in a study of regulatory T cells in long-lasting Graves disease. According to the study, TCR beta libraries were built with iRepertoire HTBI primers and CDR3-region Arm-PCR. TCRdb re-analysed the multiplex PCR reads in MiXCR, keeping a single row per CDR3 protein. The sample contains around 500,000 distinct CDR3 sequences, around 15% of which appear only once. The time point was: newly diagnosed GD, antithyroid drugs for less than 3 months. Construction of the TCR library relied on RNA isolated from PBMCs. The data also belong to a second study, concerning T cells in Graves' hyperthyroidism and ophthalmopathy.

The material was peripheral blood mononuclear cells (PBMCs), obtained at new diagnosis, from a patient treated with antithyroid drugs. These TCRs come from a middle-aged woman with Graves disease.

V usage is TRBV7-9 and J usage is TRBJ2-7, with TRBD2 as a possible D gene (6 bases). This CDR3 is built from 13 residues. Germline CDR1 SEHNR, CDR2 FQNEAQ (reference sequence). Trimming shortened V by 8 bases and J by 0 bases, and 11 bases separated the two germline ends. CDR3 nucleotide sequence: TGTGCCAGCCGCGGGGCAGGCTCCTACGAGCAGTACTTC. This translates into CASRGAGSYEQYF.

CDR3 DNA sequence: TGCGCCAGCAGCTTGGCGGGGACTAACGCCTACGAGCAGTACTTC. Translated: CASSLAGTNAYEQYF. V and J are TRBV5-1 and TRBJ2-7; TRBD2 aligns across 7 bases. V lost 0 bases, J lost 2 bases, and 5 bases stayed unmatched. Germline V gene data show CDR1 as SGHRS and CDR2 as YFSETQ. CDR3 length: 15 amino acids.

Only a few counts were recorded for this clonotype. V gene TRBV6-1 combines with J gene TRBJ2-5; D is unclear. Germline-derived CDR1 and CDR2 are MNHNS and SASEGT. This CDR3 is 14 amino acids long. Deletions cut 6 bases from V and 0 bases from J, with 11 bases between. Here the CDR3 DNA reads TGTGCCAGCAGGCCCCCCCGATACCAAGAGACCCAGTACTTC. Translated: CASRPPRYQETQYF.

This clonotype was seen a few times. The chain has TRBV20-1 and TRBJ1-1, with a tentative D call TRBD1 (6 bases). The CDR3 has 12 amino acids. Trimming took off 7 bases at V and 4 bases at J, with 13 bases between the two ends. CDR1 is DFQATT, CDR2 SNEGSKA, per germline (reference sequence). In nucleotides, the CDR3 is TGCAGTGGCCGTGAGGGGGTCACTGAAGCTTTCTTT. It encodes CSGREGVTEAFF.

The CDR3 loop reads CASSQDEDREAQHF. For the CDR3, the DNA is TGCGCCAGCAGCCAAGATGAGGACAGGGAGGCCCAGCATTTT. V gene TRBV4-3 combines with J gene TRBJ1-5; 8 nucleotides match TRBD1. The CDR3 contains 14 residues. Germline V CDR1 and CDR2: LGHNA, YSLEER. V was pared by 0 bases and J by 11 bases, with 6 bases of the junction left unmatched.

The chain joins TRBV20-1 to TRBJ2-1; D might be TRBD1 (5 bases). The ends were cut back, 6 bases at V and 4 bases at J, with 7 bases in the middle. The CDR3 totals 11 residues. Germline loops: CDR1 DFQATT, CDR2 SNEGSKA (reference sequence). The CDR3 DNA follows: TGCAGTGCCCCAGGGTACAATGAGCAGTTCTTC. It translates to CSAPGYNEQFF.

This chain joins TRBV6-2 or TRBV6-3 and TRBJ2-4; D may match TRBD1 or TRBD2 (5 bases each). Between the trimmed V and J ends, which lost 2 bases and 0 bases, there was a span of 8 bases. The CDR3 covers 15 residues. Germline V gene sequence: CDR1 MNHEY, CDR2 SVGEGT. CDR3 loop: CASSYIGTAKNIQYF. The CDR3 region has the DNA TGTGCCAGCAGTTACATCGGGACAGCCAAAAACATTCAGTACTTC.

This clonotype was counted many times. The chain employs TRBV2 and TRBJ2-5, with a possible D match to TRBD1 (5 bases). Germline CDR1 reads SNHLY; CDR2 reads FYNNEI. The CDR3 is 13 amino acids. Trimming took off 7 bases at V and 1 base at J, with 10 bases between the two ends. The CDR3 reads CASKGASQETQYF. CDR3 DNA: TGTGCCAGCAAAGGGGCCAGCCAAGAGACCCAGTACTTC.

V usage is TRBV20-1 and J usage is TRBJ2-4; TRBD2 matches 11 bases. This CDR3 is 15 amino acids long. Germline V CDR1 and CDR2: DFQATT, SNEGSKA (reference sequence). V trimming: 4 bases; J trimming: 1 base; junction bases outside the gene matches: 3. The CDR3: CSAISGGVAKNIQYF. The CDR3 DNA sequence: TGCAGTGCTATTAGCGGGGGGGTGGCCAAAAACATTCAGTACTTC.

Note on this clonotype: The junction does not match germline at one end; this may be a read error. This chain uses TRBV14 with TRBJ2-3, with TRBD1 matching over 7 bases. This CDR3 has 14 amino acids. In germline, CDR1 is SGHDN, CDR2 FVKESK. The CDR3 DNA reads as TGTGCCAGCAGCCGGGACAGTGCCGTAGATACGCTGTATTTT. Its protein product is CASSRDSAVDTLYF.

This sequence joins TRBV6-5 and TRBJ1-1; TRBD1 aligns across 7 bases. The CDR3 has 13 residues. Trimming took 4 bases from V and 8 from J; bases not matched to a gene: 7. Per the germline V gene, CDR1 is MNHEY and CDR2 is SVGAGI. The CDR3 is CASSSLTGREAFF. As DNA, the CDR3 is TGTGCCAGCAGTTCACTGACAGGGAGGGAAGCTTTCTTT.

This clonotype was seen repeatedly, ten times or more. The V gene is TRBV27, the J gene TRBJ2-7; D ambiguous. CDR1 and CDR2 (germline): MNHEY, SMNVEV (reference sequence). Trimming took off 4 bases at V and 5 bases at J, with 9 bases between the two ends. There are 12 residues in the CDR3. The CDR3 sequence is CASSSKPDEQYF. CDR3 bases: TGTGCCAGCAGTTCTAAACCGGACGAGCAGTACTTC.

This clonotype was observed at least ten times. The V call is TRBV19, the J call TRBJ1-1; no reliable D call. CDR1 is LNHDA and CDR2 is SQIVND in the germline V gene (reference sequence). The CDR3 length is 15 residues. Trimming left V 6 bases short and J 1 base short, with 15 bases between. This CDR3 is CASSPEVWGNTEAFF. The CDR3 region has the DNA TGTGCCAGTAGCCCCGAGGTCTGGGGGAACACTGAAGCTTTCTTT.

Details on this clonotype: The germline gene is not matched at one end of the junction; a read error may be the cause. The gene calls are TRBV2 and TRBJ2-5; TRBD2 aligns across 8 bases. CDR3 length: 13 residues. Germline assignment: CDR1 SNHLY and CDR2 FYNNEI. CDR3 protein: CASISGGQATQYF. The DNA of the CDR3 is TGTGCCAGCATCAGCGGGGGTCAAGCGACCCAGTACTTC. The whole variable domain, remainder taken from reference TRBV2 and TRBJ2-5, is EPEVTQTPSHQVTQMGQEVILRCVPISNHLYFYWYRQILGQKVEFLVSFYNNEISEKSEIFDDQFSVERPDGSNFTLKIRSTKLEDSAMYFCASISGGQATQYFGPGTRLLVL.

The CDR3 DNA sequence: TGTGCCAGCAGCTTATTTAAGGGGGCGATCTCTGGCTACACCTTC. It specifies CASSLFKGAISGYTF. The gene calls are TRBV11-1 and TRBJ1-2, with TRBD1 identical over 7 bases. V lost 2 bases, J lost 7 bases, and 10 bases stayed unmatched. The CDR3 has 15 residues. Germline assignment: CDR1 SGHAT and CDR2 FQDESV (reference sequence).

Details on this clonotype: One junction end does not reproduce the germline sequence, and a read error may be involved. The rearrangement uses TRBV11-2 and TRBJ1-3; no reliable D call. The CDR3 runs 15 residues. Germline loops: CDR1 SGHAT, CDR2 FQNNGV. The CDR3 here is CASSATDGSGNTIHF. The CDR3, as DNA: TGTGCCAGCAGCGCCACCGACGGTTCTGGAAACACCATACATTTT.

Worth noting for this clonotype: A read error may produce the germline difference seen at one junction end. This sequence joins TRBV27 and TRBJ1-5, with 9 bases that match TRBD1. In germline, CDR1 is MNHEY, CDR2 SMNVEV (reference sequence). The CDR3 sequence is 15 residues long. The CDR3 nucleotides are TGTGCCAGCAGTTTACTTACAGGGGGCAACCAGCCCCAGCATTTT. Translated, it gives CASSLLTGGNQPQHF.

This clonotype was counted many times. The junction does not match germline at one end; this may be a read error. This chain links TRBV5-1 with TRBJ1-1, with D hard to call. CDR1 and CDR2 from the germline V gene are SGHRS and YFSETQ. The CDR3 consists of 11 residues. Here the CDR3 reads CASSLHTEAFF. CDR3 DNA sequence: TGTGCCAGCAGCTTGCACACTGAAGCTTTCTTT. Complete variable domain (other parts from reference TRBV5-1 and TRBJ1-1): KAGVTQTPRYLIKTRGQQVTLSCSPISGHRSVSWYQQTPGQGLQFLFEYFSETQRNKGNFPGRFSGRQFSNSRSEMNVSTLELGDSALYLCASSLHTEAFFGQGTRLTVV.

This clonotype was recorded a few times. The chain links TRBV3-1 to TRBJ1-2; no definite D call. The CDR3 is made up of 15 amino acids. The germline CDR1 and CDR2 sequences are LGHDT and YNNKEL (reference sequence). V was trimmed by 0 bases and J by 10 bases, leaving 18 bases between them. CDR3 DNA sequence: TGTGCCAGCAGCCAAGATATTTTAGCCGGCCGGCACTACACCTTC. Translated: CASSQDILAGRHYTF.

This clonotype was counted many times. The chain joins TRBV30 to TRBJ1-1, with D possibly matching TRBD1 (5 bases). V was clipped by 2 bases and J by 6 bases, with 19 bases between them. Looked up from germline, CDR1 is GTSNPN and CDR2 is SVGIG (reference sequence). This CDR3 comprises 15 residues. The CDR3 reads CAWSPSAGGFSEAFF. CDR3 in DNA: TGTGCCTGGAGTCCCTCGGCGGGGGGATTCTCTGAAGCTTTCTTT.

This clonotype has more than one count but fewer than ten. V and J are TRBV2 and TRBJ1-5; the D gene is possibly TRBD1 (6 bases). From germline, CDR1 is SNHLY and CDR2 FYNNEI. This CDR3 region has 14 residues. The V end was cut by 7 bases, the J end by 3 bases, with 13 bases between. CDR3 DNA sequence: TGTGCCAGCAACCAGGGGTTTCACAATCAGCCCCAGCATTTT. Its protein is CASNQGFHNQPQHF.

This clonotype occurred a few times. The genes are TRBV19 and TRBJ1-3, with D possibly TRBD1 on 5 matching bases. Germline V gene lookup returns CDR1 LNHDA and CDR2 SQIVND (reference sequence). The CDR3 is 16 amino acids. V was pared by 1 base and J by 2 bases, with 12 bases between. For the CDR3, the DNA is TGTGCCAGTAGTATAGGCAGGGAACGTCCTGGAAACACCATATATTTT. Translated: CASSIGRERPGNTIYF.

The sample holds a few counts of this clonotype. This sequence joins TRBV5-6 and TRBJ1-5; possible D gene TRBD1, 5 bases. The germline V and J ends were trimmed by 5 bases and 7 bases, with 16 bases remaining between them. Germline V lookup: CDR1 SGHDT, CDR2 YYEEEE. The CDR3 is 14 amino acids. The CDR3 sequence: CASSYGAAVQPQHF. The CDR3 DNA sequence: TGTGCCAGCAGTTATGGGGCCGCGGTGCAGCCCCAGCATTTT.

This chain connects TRBV3-1 to TRBJ2-2; D gene uncertain. The CDR3 consists of 16 residues. Looked up from germline, CDR1 is LGHDT and CDR2 is YNNKEL (reference sequence). Deletions cut 0 bases from V and 1 base from J, with 9 bases between. The DNA for the CDR3 is TGTGCCAGCAGCCAAGAAGGGCAGATGAACACCGGGGAGCTGTTTTTT. It yields the protein CASSQEGQMNTGELFF.

This clonotype was recorded at least ten times. In nucleotides, the CDR3 is TGTGCCAGCAGCTGGGAACGACAGGGTTTAGGGTCCTACGAGCAGTACTTC. Translated, it gives CASSWERQGLGSYEQYF. The chain uses TRBV5-5 and TRBJ2-7, with 7 bases aligning to TRBD1. The V segment lost 3 bases and the J segment 1 base; nucleotides outside the gene matches: 13. This CDR3 contains 17 residues. Germline loops: CDR1 SGHKS, CDR2 YYEKEE (reference sequence).

This clonotype has ten or more counts. The rearrangement joins TRBV28 to TRBJ2-7; 11 bases line up with TRBD1. Per the germline V gene, CDR1 is MDHEN and CDR2 is SYDVKM. The CDR3 runs to 15 residues. The trim removed 6 bases at V and 3 bases at J, leaving 7 bases unmatched. CDR3 nucleotide sequence: TGTGCCAGCAGCAAATTGGGACAGGGGGTCTACGAGCAGTACTTC. This encodes CASSKLGQGVYEQYF.

This clonotype was seen repeatedly, ten times or more. This chain links TRBV11-2 with TRBJ2-7, with TRBD1 as a possible D gene (6 bases). The CDR3 contains 14 residues. Trimming removed 5 bases from V and 0 bases from J, with 11 bases in between. Germline V lookup: CDR1 SGHAT, CDR2 FQNNGV. CDR3 in amino acids: CASSQDSLSYEQYF. The DNA for the CDR3 is TGTGCCAGCAGCCAGGACAGCCTCTCCTACGAGCAGTACTTC.

This chain uses TRBV7-2 with TRBJ2-1, with 10 bases identical to TRBD2. V lost 4 bases, J lost 10 bases, and 16 bases stayed unmatched. The CDR3 extends over 17 amino acids. Germline CDR1 and CDR2: SGHTA and FQGNSA. This chain's CDR3 is CASSWGFSIAGGPEQFF. The CDR3 DNA sequence: TGTGCCAGCAGCTGGGGGTTTTCTATAGCGGGGGGCCCGGAGCAGTTCTTC.

This chain connects TRBV5-6 to TRBJ1-4, with D perhaps TRBD1 (5 bases). Trimming left V 0 bases short and J 2 bases short, with 8 bases between. Germline V gene lookup returns CDR1 SGHDT and CDR2 YYEEEE. The CDR3 consists of 15 residues. CDR3 nucleotide sequence: TGTGCCAGCAGCTTGGTTTCAGGGACTAATGAAAAACTGTTTTTT. The encoded protein is CASSLVSGTNEKLFF. Variable domain in full (rest from reference TRBV5-6 and TRBJ1-4): DAGVTQSPTHLIKTRGQQVTLRCSPKSGHDTVSWYQQALGQGPQFIFQYYEEEERQRGNFPDRFSGHQFPNYSSELNVNALLLGDSALYLCASSLVSGTNEKLFFGSGTQLSVL.

The chain uses TRBV6-1 and TRBJ2-1; possible D gene TRBD2, 6 bases. Germline assignment: CDR1 MNHNS and CDR2 SASEGT. V was trimmed by 5 bases and J by 5 bases, leaving 16 bases between them. This CDR3 has 15 amino acids. The CDR3 here is CASSTNGGANNEQFF. The CDR3, as DNA: TGTGCCAGCAGTACCAACGGGGGAGCTAACAATGAGCAGTTCTTC.

This chain links TRBV6-2 or TRBV6-3 with TRBJ2-7, with unresolved D. The CDR3 has 11 amino acids. The germline V gene has CDR1 MNHEY and CDR2 SVGEGT. The V gene lost 4 bases and the J gene lost 6 bases, with 7 bases spanning the gap. The CDR3 DNA sequence: TGTGCCAGCAGTTCTACGACCGAGCAGTACTTC. Translated, it gives CASSSTTEQYF.

Comment on this clonotype: Given a much more abundant clone one base away, this may be a read error. The J gene is TRBJ2-5, the V gene TRBV18; D is uncertain. With 1 base removed from V and 2 bases from J, the gap between germline ends came to 11 bases. Per the germline V gene, CDR1 is KGHSH and CDR2 is LQKENI. This CDR3 comprises 15 residues. CDR3 DNA: TGTGCCAGCTCACCACTAATCACTCCTCAAGAGACCCAGTACTTC. This codes for CASSPLITPQETQYF.